This TCR beta chain is drawn from a study of CD8 T cells in Susac syndrome (dated by TCRdb to about 2019). With respect to the entire study: The study used repertoire sequencing to test whether antigen drove CD8+ T cell activation and differentiation in Susac syndrome. The investigation overall reported the following: The number of individuals in the TCR sequencing and HLA analysis was recognized as being relatively small.

In the case of this clonotype: The antigen it recognizes is unknown. No clone much larger than this one lies a single base away; base qualities are absent.

CDR3 length: 15 amino acids, cysteine to phenylalanine. Just CDR3 DNA is preserved here, 45 bases in frame from base 1. As encoded in the germline V gene, CDR1 is SGHVS while CDR2 is FQNEAQ. Compared with germline, V lacks 3 bases and J lacks 2 bases; bases without a gene match: 3. High-throughput TCR beta sequencing profiled peripheral blood CD8+ and CD4+ T cells from healthy donors, Susac syndrome patients and multiple sclerosis patients. The healthy donors served as controls matched for age and sex. Bulk CD8+ and CD4+ T cells were purified by magnetic negative isolation, while CD8+ TEMRA cells were enriched using FACS. Blood was drawn into EDTA tubes, processed within 24 hours, and PBMCs were isolated by density gradient centrifugation. PBMCs intended for TCR sequencing were frozen in liquid nitrogen and were later thawed in a 37 degrees C water bath. The sorted or isolated CD4+, CD8+ and CD8+ TEMRA cells reached a purity of at least 90%.

RNA was extracted with the RNeasy kit and about 0.5 to 1 ug was reverse transcribed using random hexamers. The immunoSEQ multiplex PCR assay, covering 54 Vbeta and 13 Jbeta segments, was used to amplify TCR beta CDR3 regions. PCR amplification bias was corrected by using a synthetic template baseline for primer optimization and computational correction. As for the authors' bioinformatics: Reads were annotated to V, D and J genes per IMGT and analyzed with immunoSEQ Analyzer, keeping only productive sequences. Clonality was computed as one minus Shannon entropy normalized by log2 of the number of productive unique sequences. For each patient and control, public and private clones were evaluated among the 100 most prevalent clones. Clones were defined as Susac-specific when absent from the healthy and MS cohorts, from about a thousand published viral clones and from other ImmuneACCESS disease sequences. TCRdb reprocessed the public reads (quality trimming at Q25 with fastp, clone calling with MiXCR) and kept in-frame beta chains. All rows with the same CDR3 protein become a single entry with the most common DNA and genes. TCRdb's processing, not the authors', yielded these V and J calls. This sample is represented by 150,000 to 200,000 distinct CDR3 sequences; 90% to 95% of them were singletons. Over 0.12% of the sample is held by the ten biggest clonotypes.

This receptor was identified in a human donor in good health. Material: CD4+ T cells from PBMCs. In this chain, TRBV7-8 is recombined with TRBJ1-5; TRBD1 lines up with 8 middle nucleotides. The nucleotide sequence reads TGTGCCAGCAGCTTTTTGGACAGGGGCAATCAGCCCCAGCATTTT. Its coded protein is CASSFLDRGNQPQHF.